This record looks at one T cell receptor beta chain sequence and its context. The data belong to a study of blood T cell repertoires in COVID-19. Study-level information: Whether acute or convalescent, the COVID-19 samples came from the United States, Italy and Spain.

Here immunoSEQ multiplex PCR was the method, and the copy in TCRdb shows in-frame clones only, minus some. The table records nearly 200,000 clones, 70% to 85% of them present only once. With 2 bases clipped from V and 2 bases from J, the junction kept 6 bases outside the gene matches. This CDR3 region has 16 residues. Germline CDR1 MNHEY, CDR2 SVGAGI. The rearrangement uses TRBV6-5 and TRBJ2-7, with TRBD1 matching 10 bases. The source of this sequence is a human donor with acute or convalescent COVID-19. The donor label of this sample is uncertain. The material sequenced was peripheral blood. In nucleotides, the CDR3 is TGTGCCAGCAGTTACGGGAGGACAGGGGGGCCCTACGAGCAGTACTTC. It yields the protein CASSYGRTGGPYEQYF.